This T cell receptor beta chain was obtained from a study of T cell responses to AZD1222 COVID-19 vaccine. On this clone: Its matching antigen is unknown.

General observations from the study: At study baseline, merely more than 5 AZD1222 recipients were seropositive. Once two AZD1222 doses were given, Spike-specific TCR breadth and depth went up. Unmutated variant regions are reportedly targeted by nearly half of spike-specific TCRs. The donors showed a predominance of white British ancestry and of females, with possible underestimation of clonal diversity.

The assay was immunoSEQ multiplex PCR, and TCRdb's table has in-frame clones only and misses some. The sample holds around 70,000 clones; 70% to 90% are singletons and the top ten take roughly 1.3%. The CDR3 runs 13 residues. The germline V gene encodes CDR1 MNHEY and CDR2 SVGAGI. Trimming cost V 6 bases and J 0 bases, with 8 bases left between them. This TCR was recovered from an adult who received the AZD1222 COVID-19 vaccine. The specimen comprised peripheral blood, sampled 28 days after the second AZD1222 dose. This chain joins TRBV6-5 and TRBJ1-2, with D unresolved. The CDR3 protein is CASRKAANYGYTF. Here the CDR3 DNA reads TGTGCCAGCAGGAAAGCTGCTAACTATGGCTACACCTTC.